The clone carrying this T cell receptor beta chain was seen many times. Its antigen is as yet unknown. This sample stems from a study of T cells after posttransplantation cyclophosphamide. Busulfan-fludarabine conditioning, marrow transplant, and cyclophosphamide on days +3 and +4 were administered. TCRdb's copy holds only in-frame clones and misses some; the assay was immunoSEQ multiplex PCR. This repertoire holds over 10,000 clones, and none appear only once. Findings of the study overall: Donor CD8+ memory clones often dominated recipient blood repertoires at later times.

The CDR3 consists of 12 residues. V lost 7 bases to trimming and J lost 2 bases, with 9 bases between them. In germline, CDR1 is SNHLY, CDR2 FYNNEI. Sequencing was performed on PBMCs, taken after allogeneic stem cell transplant with posttransplant cyclophosphamide. This receptor was taken from a female patient in her thirties or forties who received an allogeneic stem cell transplant from an unrelated donor, was CMV-positive, and had acute GVHD only. These T cells may partly come from the graft donor. This chain joins TRBV2 and TRBJ2-7; D not resolved. CDR3 bases: TGTGCCAGCATCCCCGGTCCCTACGAGCAGTACTTC. Its protein product is CASIPGPYEQYF.